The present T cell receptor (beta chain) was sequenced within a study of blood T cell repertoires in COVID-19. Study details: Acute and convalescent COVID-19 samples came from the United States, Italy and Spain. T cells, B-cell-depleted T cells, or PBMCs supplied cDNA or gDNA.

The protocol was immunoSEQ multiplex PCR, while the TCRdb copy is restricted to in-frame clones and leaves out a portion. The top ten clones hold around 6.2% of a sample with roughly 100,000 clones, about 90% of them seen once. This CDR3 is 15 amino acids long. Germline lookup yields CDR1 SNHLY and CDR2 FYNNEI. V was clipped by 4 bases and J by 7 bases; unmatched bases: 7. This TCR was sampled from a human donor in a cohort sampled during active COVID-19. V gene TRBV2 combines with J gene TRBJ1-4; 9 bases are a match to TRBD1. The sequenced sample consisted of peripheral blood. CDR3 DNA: TGTGCCAGCAGTGCCTCCGGGACAGGGATTGAAAAACTGTTTTTT. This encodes CASSASGTGIEKLFF.